This TCR beta chain was sequenced in a study of T cells after yellow fever vaccination. Study results and caveats: Reappearing after the booster were most of the clones from primary vaccination (roughly 96% CD4, approximately 89% CD8). Researchers cautioned that FACS-sorted repertoires could harbor abundant clonotypes contaminating from the bulk population.

Conversion of TCR transcripts into cDNA relied on 5'RACE template switching, which added a universal primer site and UMIs. MiXCR was run by TCRdb on the 5' RACE reads, yielding one entry per CDR3 protein. The sample records approximately 13,000 distinct CDR3 sequences, roughly 4.9% being singletons. In its sample, this clonotype is medium-sized. The sample consisted of PBMCs, either bulk or a sorted T-cell subset (CD4+, CD8+, memory, or dextramer-sorted; not recorded which), taken 45 days after the yellow fever booster vaccination. The receptor was derived from a man younger than 45 who received the YFV17D yellow fever vaccine.

The CDR3 nucleotides read TGTGCCAGCAGTTTACGGGTAGACTACGAGCAGTACTTC. Translated: CASSLRVDYEQYF. This chain links TRBV12-3 or TRBV12-4 with TRBJ2-7, with D unclear. The CDR3 spans 13 residues. V was pared by 2 bases and J by 3 bases, with 8 bases between.